This entry describes one TCR beta chain. Its antigen is as yet unknown. There are 17 residues in the CDR3. V dropped 1 base and J dropped 0; count of bases not matched to a gene: 5. The library was made from cDNA and included unique molecular identifiers. It was from roughly 1 to 10 million T cells that around 500,000 cDNA molecules came. Via MiXCR, TCRdb re-called the PCR reads, giving one row per CDR3 protein. The table shows 450,000 to 650,000 distinct CDR3 sequences, with 40% to 50% occurring only once. This sample stems from a study of post-analysis software for immune sequencing data. Study in general: Disease trajectories encompassed relapsing-remitting, secondary progressive and progressive-relapsing multiple sclerosis.

The study's findings and limits: Patients with multiple sclerosis recorded significantly lower normalized Chao1 diversity than controls, the study found. The authors found that F measure strongly co-clustered same-batch samples. Patients had higher frequencies than controls of roughly 5 TRBV segments, including TRBV5-6, TRBV5-1 and TRBV20-1.

This TCR was recovered from a girl aged 5-17 years with multiple sclerosis. The sequencing input was blood. The J gene is TRBJ2-1, the V gene TRBV12-3 or TRBV12-4; 8 bases agree with TRBD1. CDR3 sequence (DNA): TGTGCCAGCAGTTTAGTGCGGACAGGGAGCTCCTACAATGAGCAGTTCTTC. As protein: CASSLVRTGSSYNEQFF.